Given below is one TCR beta chain in context. The sample originates from a study of cytomegalovirus exposure and HLA in healthy donors. This CDR3 is built from 24 residues. The PCR ran on 60 Vbeta and 13 Jbeta primers. This table comes from immunoSEQ multiplex PCR, and its TCRdb copy is limited to in-frame clones, with some not included. The sample holds some 180,000 clones, 82% seen once. The source of this sequence is a man aged 40-49 years in good health and CMV-seronegative. Sequenced material: PBMCs. The chain combines TRBV21-1 with TRBJ1-2; the table's D call, TRBD1, was not checked against the DNA. TRBV21-1 has pseudogene status. CDR3 residues: CASSKLASSETGEGTAERDYGYTF. DNA of the CDR3: TGTGCCAGCAGCAAATTAGCGAGTTCAGAGACGGGGGAAGGGACAGCCGAGCGCGACTATGGCTACACCTTC.